The clone carrying this T cell receptor beta chain has just a few counts. Antigen: not known. Reverse transcribing all isolated RNA meant expressed TCRB transcripts were sequenced. Sequencing used immunoSEQ multiplex PCR; TCRdb keeps in-frame clones, though not all of them. The sample carries 300,000 or so clones, approximately 13% recorded once. The sample comes from a study of beta chain features in type 1 diabetes. Findings and caveats of the study: Among all four CD4+ subsets, Type 1 diabetes patients had TCRB CDR3s that were moderately but significantly shorter. Sequencing of cDNA might inflate the share of cells that strongly express TCR.

Per donor, one heparinised blood draw averaged about 110 mL. Using CD45RO/CCR7/CD25/CD127/CD95/CD27, CD4+ naive, central memory, regulatory and stem cell-like memory cells were sorted. Sorted populations all had greater than 95% purity. Unmatched junction bases numbered 2, after V lost 0 bases and J lost 1 base. The CDR3 length is 15 residues. Germline CDR1 is SGHVS and CDR2 is FNYEAQ. The sequencing input was naive CD4+ T cells from blood. The V gene is TRBV7-6, the J gene TRBJ1-1; 7 bases line up with TRBD1. This receptor was identified in a woman under 30 with type 1 diabetes. CDR3 protein: CASSLAGTENTEAFF. Here the CDR3 DNA reads TGTGCCAGCAGCTTAGCCGGGACAGAGAACACTGAAGCTTTCTTT. Full variable domain (outside the CDR3, taken from reference TRBV7-6 and TRBJ1-1): GAGVSQSPRYKVTKRGQDVALRCDPISGHVSLYWYRQALGQGPEFLTYFNYEAQQDKSGLPNDRFSAERPEGSISTLTIQRTEQRDSAMYRCASSLAGTENTEAFFGQGTRLTVV.